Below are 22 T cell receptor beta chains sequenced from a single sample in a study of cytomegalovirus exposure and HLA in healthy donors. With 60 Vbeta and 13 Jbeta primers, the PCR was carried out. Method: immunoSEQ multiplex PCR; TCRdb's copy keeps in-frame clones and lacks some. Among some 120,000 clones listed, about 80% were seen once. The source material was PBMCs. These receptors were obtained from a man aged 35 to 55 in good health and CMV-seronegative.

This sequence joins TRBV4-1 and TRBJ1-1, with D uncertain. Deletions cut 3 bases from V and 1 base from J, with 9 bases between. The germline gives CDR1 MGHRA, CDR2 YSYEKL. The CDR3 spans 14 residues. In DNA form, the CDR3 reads TGCGCCAGCAGCCACCCTCCGCGGAACACTGAAGCTTTCTTT. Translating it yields CASSHPPRNTEAFF.

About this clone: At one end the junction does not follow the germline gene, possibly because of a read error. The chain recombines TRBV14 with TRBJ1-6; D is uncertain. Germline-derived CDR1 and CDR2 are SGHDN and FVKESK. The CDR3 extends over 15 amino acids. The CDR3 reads CASSQAPPPYSPLHF. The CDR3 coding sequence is TGTGCCAGCAGCCAAGCCCCCCCTCCCTATTCGCCCCTCCACTTT.

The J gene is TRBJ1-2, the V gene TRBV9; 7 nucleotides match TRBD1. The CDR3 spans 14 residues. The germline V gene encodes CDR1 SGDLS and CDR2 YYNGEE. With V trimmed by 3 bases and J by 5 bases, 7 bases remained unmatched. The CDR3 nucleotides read TGTGCCAGCAGCGGACGGGACAGCCGGTATGGCTACACCTTC. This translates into CASSGRDSRYGYTF. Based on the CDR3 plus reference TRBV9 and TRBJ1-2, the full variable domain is DSGVTQTPKHLITATGQRVTLRCSPRSGDLSVYWYQQSLDQGLQFLIQYYNGEERAKGNILERFSAQQFPDLHSELNLSSLELGDSALYFCASSGRDSRYGYTFGSGTRLTVV.

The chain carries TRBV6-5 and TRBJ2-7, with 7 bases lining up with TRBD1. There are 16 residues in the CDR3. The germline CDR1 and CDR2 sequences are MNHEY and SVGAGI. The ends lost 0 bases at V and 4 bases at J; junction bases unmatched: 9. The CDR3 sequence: CASSYSDPGQLYEQYF. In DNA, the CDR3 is TGTGCCAGCAGTTACTCGGACCCGGGACAGCTTTACGAGCAGTACTTC.

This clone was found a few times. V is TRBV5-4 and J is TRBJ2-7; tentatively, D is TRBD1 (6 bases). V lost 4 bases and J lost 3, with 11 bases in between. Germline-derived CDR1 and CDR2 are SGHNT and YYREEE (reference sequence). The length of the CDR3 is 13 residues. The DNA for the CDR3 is TGTGCCAGCAGCCGTGGGACAAGCTACGAGCAGTACTTC. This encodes CASSRGTSYEQYF.

CDR3 DNA: TGTGCCAGCAGCTTAGAGGCGGATCCTACCTACGAGCAGTACTTC. Translation: CASSLEADPTYEQYF. The J gene is TRBJ2-7, the V gene TRBV7-2, with D uncertain. This CDR3 comprises 15 residues. Germline-derived CDR1 and CDR2 are SGHTA and FQGNSA. V lost 1 base to trimming and J lost 2 bases, with 12 bases between them. The full variable domain, in which reference TRBV7-2 and TRBJ2-7 provide the parts outside the CDR3, is GAGVSQSPSNKVTEKGKDVELRCDPISGHTALYWYRQSLGQGLEFLIYFQGNSAPDKSGLPSDRFSAERTGGSVSTLTIQRTQQEDSAVYLCASSLEADPTYEQYFGPGTRLTVT.

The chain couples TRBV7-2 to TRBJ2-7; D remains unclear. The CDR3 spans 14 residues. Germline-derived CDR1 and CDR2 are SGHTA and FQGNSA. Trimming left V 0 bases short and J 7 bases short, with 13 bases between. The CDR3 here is CASSLARFPREQYF. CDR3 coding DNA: TGTGCCAGCAGCTTAGCGAGGTTCCCTCGAGAGCAGTACTTC.

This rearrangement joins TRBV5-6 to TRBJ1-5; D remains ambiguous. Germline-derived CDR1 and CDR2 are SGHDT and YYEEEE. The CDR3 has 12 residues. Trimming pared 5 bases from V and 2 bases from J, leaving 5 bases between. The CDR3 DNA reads TGTGCCAGCAGGAGGGGCAATCAGCCCCAGCATTTT. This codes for CASRRGNQPQHF. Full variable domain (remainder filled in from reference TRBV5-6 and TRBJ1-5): DAGVTQSPTHLIKTRGQQVTLRCSPKSGHDTVSWYQQALGQGPQFIFQYYEEEERQRGNFPDRFSGHQFPNYSSELNVNALLLGDSALYLCASRRGNQPQHFGDGTRLSIL.

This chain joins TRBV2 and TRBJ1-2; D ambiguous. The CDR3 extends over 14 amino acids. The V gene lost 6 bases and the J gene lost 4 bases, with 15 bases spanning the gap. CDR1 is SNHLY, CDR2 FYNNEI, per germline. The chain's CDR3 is CASRESRNIYGYTF. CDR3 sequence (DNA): TGTGCCAGCAGAGAATCTAGGAATATCTATGGCTACACCTTC.

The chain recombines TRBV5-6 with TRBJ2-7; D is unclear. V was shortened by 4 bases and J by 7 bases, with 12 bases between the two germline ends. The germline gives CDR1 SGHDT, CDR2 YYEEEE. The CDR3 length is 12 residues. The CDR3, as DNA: TGTGCCAGCAGCGGGCAGCTCCTAGAGCAGTACTTC. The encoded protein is CASSGQLLEQYF.

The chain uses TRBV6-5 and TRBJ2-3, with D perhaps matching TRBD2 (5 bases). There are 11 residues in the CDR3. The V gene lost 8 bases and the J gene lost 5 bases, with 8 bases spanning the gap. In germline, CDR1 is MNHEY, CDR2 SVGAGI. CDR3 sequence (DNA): TGTGCCAGCGTCCGGGGAGATACGCAGTATTTT. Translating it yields CASVRGDTQYF.

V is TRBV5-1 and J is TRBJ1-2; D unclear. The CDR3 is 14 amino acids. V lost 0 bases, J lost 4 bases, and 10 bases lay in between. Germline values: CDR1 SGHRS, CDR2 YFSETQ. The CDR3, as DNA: TGCGCCAGCAGCTTGGTAGCAGTTGGCTATGGCTACACCTTC. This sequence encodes CASSLVAVGYGYTF.

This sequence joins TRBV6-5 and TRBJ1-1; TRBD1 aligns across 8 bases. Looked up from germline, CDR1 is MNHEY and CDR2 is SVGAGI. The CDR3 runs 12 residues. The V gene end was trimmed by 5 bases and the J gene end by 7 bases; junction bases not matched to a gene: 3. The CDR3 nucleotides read TGTGCCAGCAGTGGACAGGGTTATGAAGCTTTCTTT. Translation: CASSGQGYEAFF.

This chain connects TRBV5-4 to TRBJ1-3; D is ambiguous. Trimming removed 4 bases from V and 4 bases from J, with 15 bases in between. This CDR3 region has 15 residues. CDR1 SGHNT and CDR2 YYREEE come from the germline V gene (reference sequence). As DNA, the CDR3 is TGTGCCAGCAGCCCCTCCGAGGGTAGGGGAAACACCATATATTTT. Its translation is CASSPSEGRGNTIYF.

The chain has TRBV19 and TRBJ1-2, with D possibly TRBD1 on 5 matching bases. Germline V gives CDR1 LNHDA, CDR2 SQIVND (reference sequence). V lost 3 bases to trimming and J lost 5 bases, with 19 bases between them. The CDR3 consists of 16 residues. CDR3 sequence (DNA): TGTGCCAGTAGTATGGAGAGGACAAAGCTTTCGTATGGCTACACCTTC. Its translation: CASSMERTKLSYGYTF.

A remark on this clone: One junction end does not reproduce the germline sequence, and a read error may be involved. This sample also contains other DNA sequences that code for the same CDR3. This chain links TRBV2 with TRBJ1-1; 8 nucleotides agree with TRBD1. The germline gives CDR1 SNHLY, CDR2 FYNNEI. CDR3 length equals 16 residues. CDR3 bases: TGTGCCAGCAGTCGAGGACAGGGAGGCATGAACACTGAAGCCTTCTTT. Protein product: CASSRGQGGMNTEAFF.

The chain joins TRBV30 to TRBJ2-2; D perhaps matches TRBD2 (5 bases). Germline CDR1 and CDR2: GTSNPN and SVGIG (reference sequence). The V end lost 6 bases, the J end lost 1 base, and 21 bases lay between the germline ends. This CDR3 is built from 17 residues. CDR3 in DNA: TGTGCCTGTACCCCAGTACGAGGGAAAGTGAACACCGGGGAGCTGTTTTTT. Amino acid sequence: CACTPVRGKVNTGELFF.

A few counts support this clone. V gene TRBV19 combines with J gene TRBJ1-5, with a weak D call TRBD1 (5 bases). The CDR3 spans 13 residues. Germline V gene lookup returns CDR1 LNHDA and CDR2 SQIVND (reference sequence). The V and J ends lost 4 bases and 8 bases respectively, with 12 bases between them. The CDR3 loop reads CASSNARVEPQHF. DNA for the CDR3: TGTGCCAGTAGTAACGCCAGGGTCGAGCCCCAGCATTTT.

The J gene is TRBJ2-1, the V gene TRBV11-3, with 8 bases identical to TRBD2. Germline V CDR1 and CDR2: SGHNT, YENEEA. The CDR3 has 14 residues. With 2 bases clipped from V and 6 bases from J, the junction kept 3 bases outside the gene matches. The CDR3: CASSLTGGSNEQFF. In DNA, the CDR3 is TGTGCCAGCAGCTTAACGGGGGGGAGCAATGAGCAGTTCTTC.

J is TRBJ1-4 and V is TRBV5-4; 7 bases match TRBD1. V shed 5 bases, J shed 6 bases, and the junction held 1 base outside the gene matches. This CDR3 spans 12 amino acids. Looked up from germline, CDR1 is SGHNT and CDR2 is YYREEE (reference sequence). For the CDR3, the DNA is TGTGCCAGCAGGGGGACAGATGAAAAACTGTTTTTT. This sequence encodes CASRGTDEKLFF.

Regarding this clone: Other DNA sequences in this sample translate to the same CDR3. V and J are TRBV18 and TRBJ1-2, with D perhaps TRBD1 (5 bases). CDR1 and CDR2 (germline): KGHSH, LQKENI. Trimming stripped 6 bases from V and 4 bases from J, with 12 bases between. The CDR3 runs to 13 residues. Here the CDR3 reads CASSPAGPYGYTF. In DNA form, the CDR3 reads TGTGCCAGCTCCCCGGCGGGGCCCTATGGCTACACCTTC.

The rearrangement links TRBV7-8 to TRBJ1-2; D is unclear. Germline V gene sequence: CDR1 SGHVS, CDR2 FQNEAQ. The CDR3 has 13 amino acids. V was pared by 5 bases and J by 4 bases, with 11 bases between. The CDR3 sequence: CASSPERAYGYTF. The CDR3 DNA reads TGTGCCAGCAGCCCCGAGAGGGCCTATGGCTACACCTTC.